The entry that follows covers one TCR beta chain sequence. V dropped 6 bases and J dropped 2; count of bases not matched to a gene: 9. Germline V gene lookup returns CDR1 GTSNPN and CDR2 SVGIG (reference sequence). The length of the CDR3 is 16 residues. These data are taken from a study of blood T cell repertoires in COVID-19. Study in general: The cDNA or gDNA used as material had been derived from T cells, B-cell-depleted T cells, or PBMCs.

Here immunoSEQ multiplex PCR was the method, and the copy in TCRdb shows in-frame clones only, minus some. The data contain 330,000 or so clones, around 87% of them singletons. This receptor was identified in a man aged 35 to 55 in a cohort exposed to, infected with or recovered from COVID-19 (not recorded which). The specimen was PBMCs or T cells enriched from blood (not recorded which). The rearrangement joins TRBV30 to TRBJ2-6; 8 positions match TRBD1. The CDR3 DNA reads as TGTGCCTGCCCTCAGGGGGCTAAAACTGGGGCCAACGTCCTGACTTTC. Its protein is CACPQGAKTGANVLTF.